Listed below are T cell receptor beta chains from one sample, sequenced in a study of blood T cell repertoires in COVID-19. This table comes from immunoSEQ multiplex PCR, and its TCRdb copy is limited to in-frame clones, with some not included. Of over 55,000 clones in the sample, more than 90% are singletons; the top ten hold around 2.3%. The sample was peripheral blood. The receptors were sampled from a man between 60 and 75 years old with acute or convalescent COVID-19. Both conserved end residues are part of each CDR3. Fields, in order: D gene, J gene, V gene, CDR3 DNA, CDR3 protein. D genes are given only for firm matches.

d_call: TRBD1; j_call: TRBJ1-5; v_call: TRBV7-2; cdr3_nt: TGTGCCAGCAGCTGGACAGGGAATCAGCCCCAGCATTTT; cdr3_aa: CASSWTGNQPQHF
d_call: NA; j_call: TRBJ1-4; v_call: TRBV7-2; cdr3_nt: TGTGCCAGCAGCTTAGTCGGGGGGCCCGATGAAAAACTGTTTTTT; cdr3_aa: CASSLVGGPDEKLFF
d_call: TRBD2; j_call: TRBJ2-7; v_call: TRBV30; cdr3_nt: TGTGCCTGGAGTTTTCGGGGGGGTAGCGGGAGGTCTCCCGAGCAGTACTTC; cdr3_aa: CAWSFRGGSGRSPEQYF
d_call: NA; j_call: TRBJ1-1; v_call: TRBV9; cdr3_nt: TGTGCCAGCAGCCCTCGGCTCCAACAGGGCGAGAACACTGAAGCTTTCTTT; cdr3_aa: CASSPRLQQGENTEAFF
d_call: TRBD2; j_call: TRBJ2-1; v_call: TRBV7-9; cdr3_nt: TGTGCCAGCAGCTTAGGGCGGGGGGATTCCTACAATGAGCAGTTCTTC; cdr3_aa: CASSLGRGDSYNEQFF
d_call: TRBD1; j_call: TRBJ1-4; v_call: TRBV2; cdr3_nt: TGTGCCAGCAGTGAAACTCGTTACAGGGGTGAAGAAAAACTGTTTTTT; cdr3_aa: CASSETRYRGEEKLFF
d_call: TRBD2; j_call: TRBJ2-5; v_call: TRBV9; cdr3_nt: TGTGCCAGCAGCACACGGGTTAGCGGGAGAGGGGCGACCCAGTACTTC; cdr3_aa: CASSTRVSGRGATQYF
d_call: NA; j_call: TRBJ2-1; v_call: TRBV11-3; cdr3_nt: TGTGCCAGCAGCTTAGATAGGAGCTCCTACAATGAGCAGTTCTTC; cdr3_aa: CASSLDRSSYNEQFF
d_call: TRBD1; j_call: TRBJ2-7; v_call: TRBV19; cdr3_nt: TGTGCCAGTAGGTCTGTACAGGGGCGCGACGAGCAGTACTTC; cdr3_aa: CASRSVQGRDEQYF
d_call: TRBD1; j_call: TRBJ2-2; v_call: TRBV3-1/TRBV3-2; cdr3_nt: TGTGCCAGCAGCCAAGAGGGACAGGGGTTAATCGACACCGGGGAGCTGTTTTTT; cdr3_aa: CASSQEGQGLIDTGELFF
d_call: NA; j_call: TRBJ2-2; v_call: TRBV11-3; cdr3_nt: TGTGCCAGCAGGACAGGAGCCAACACCGGGGAGCTGTTTTTT; cdr3_aa: CASRTGANTGELFF
d_call: NA; j_call: TRBJ2-7; v_call: TRBV3-1/TRBV3-2; cdr3_nt: TGTGCCAGCAGCCCGCTTGGGGGCATCGAGCAGTACTTC; cdr3_aa: CASSPLGGIEQYF
d_call: NA; j_call: TRBJ2-2; v_call: TRBV9; cdr3_nt: TGTGCCAGCAACGGTAGAAACACCGGGGAGCTGTTTTTT; cdr3_aa: CASNGRNTGELFF
d_call: TRBD1; j_call: TRBJ2-7; v_call: TRBV6-6; cdr3_nt: TGTGCCAGCCGTCATACGGGACAGGGAGCAGGGTCGTTCGAGCAGTACTTC; cdr3_aa: CASRHTGQGAGSFEQYF
d_call: NA; j_call: TRBJ1-3; v_call: TRBV29-1; cdr3_nt: TGCAGCGTTACCTCGGAGGGTGGAAACACCATATATTTT; cdr3_aa: CSVTSEGGNTIYF
d_call: NA; j_call: TRBJ2-7; v_call: TRBV27; cdr3_nt: TGTGCCAGCCAGGGCAATTCCTACGAGCAGTACTTC; cdr3_aa: CASQGNSYEQYF